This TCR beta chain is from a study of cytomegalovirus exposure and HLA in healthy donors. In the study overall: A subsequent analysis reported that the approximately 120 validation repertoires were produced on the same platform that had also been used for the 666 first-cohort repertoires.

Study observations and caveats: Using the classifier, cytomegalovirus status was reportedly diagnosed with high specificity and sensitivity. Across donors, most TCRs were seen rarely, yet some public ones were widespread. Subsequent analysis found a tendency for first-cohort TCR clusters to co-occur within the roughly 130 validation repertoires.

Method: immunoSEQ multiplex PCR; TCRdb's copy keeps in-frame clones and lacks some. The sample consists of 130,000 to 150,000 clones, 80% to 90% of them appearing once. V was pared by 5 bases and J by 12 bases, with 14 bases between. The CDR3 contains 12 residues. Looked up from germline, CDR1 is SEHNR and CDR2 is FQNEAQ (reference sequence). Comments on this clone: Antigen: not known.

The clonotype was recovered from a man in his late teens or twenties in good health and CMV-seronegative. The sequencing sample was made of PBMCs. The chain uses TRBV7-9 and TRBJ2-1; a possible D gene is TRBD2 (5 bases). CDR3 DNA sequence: TGTGCCAGCAGCCCCAAGCCAGCGGTGCAGTTCTTC. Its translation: CASSPKPAVQFF.